This passage covers 21 T cell receptor beta chains from one sample sequenced in a study of T-cell memory formation after mild COVID-19. TCRdb reprocessed the 5' RACE reads via MiXCR and lists one record per CDR3 protein. Counted here are around 200,000 distinct CDR3 sequences, 25% to 35% occurring once; the ten biggest clones make up approximately 10%. Sequenced material: PBMCs or a T cell subset sorted from them (not recorded which). The receptors were gathered from an adult woman who had mild COVID-19 (a few samples of this study predate the infection). Cell type and time point are not known.

The chain carries TRBV20-1 and TRBJ1-1, with 8 positions matching TRBD1. The germline CDR1 and CDR2 sequences are DFQATT and SNEGSKA (reference sequence). V shed 6 bases, J shed 2 bases, and the junction held 2 bases outside the gene matches. The CDR3 is 12 residues long. In DNA, the CDR3 is TGCAGTGCAGGACAGGGAAACACTGAAGCTTTCTTT. Translation: CSAGQGNTEAFF.

This clonotype has more than one count but fewer than ten. The rearrangement uses TRBV7-9 and TRBJ2-3; D is ambiguous. Deletions cut 3 bases from V and 1 base from J, with 2 bases between. The CDR3 extends over 12 amino acids. CDR1 SEHNR and CDR2 FQNEAQ come from the germline V gene (reference sequence). The CDR3 DNA is TGTGCCAGCAGCTTCCGCACAGATACGCAGTATTTT. This encodes CASSFRTDTQYF.

The V and J genes are TRBV19 and TRBJ1-2, with 10 bases lining up with TRBD1. The J segment lost 3 bases and the V segment lost 5 bases, leaving 6 bases of the junction unmatched. The germline V gene encodes CDR1 LNHDA and CDR2 SQIVND (reference sequence). The length of the CDR3 is 15 residues. The CDR3 is CASSDPGTGDYGYTF. CDR3 nucleotides: TGTGCCAGTAGTGATCCCGGGACAGGGGACTATGGCTACACCTTC.

This clonotype has just a few counts. This chain uses TRBV25-1 with TRBJ1-2; 7 bases map to TRBD1. This CDR3 is 15 amino acids long. CDR1 and CDR2 (germline): MGHDK, SYGVNS. Germline trimming cut 1 base from V and 3 bases from J; bases unmatched to any gene: 5. The CDR3 region is CASSESGQVDYGYTF. CDR3 in DNA: TGTGCCAGCAGTGAATCCGGACAGGTGGACTATGGCTACACCTTC.

This clonotype was detected only a few times. The chain recombines TRBV6-5 with TRBJ1-1; possible D gene TRBD1, 5 bases. The ends were cut back, 4 bases at V and 1 base at J, with 10 bases in the middle. The CDR3 consists of 14 residues. From germline, CDR1 is MNHEY and CDR2 SVGAGI. CDR3 DNA sequence: TGTGCCAGCAGTTGGACGGGGACGAACACTGAAGCTTTCTTT. Its protein is CASSWTGTNTEAFF.

This clonotype was counted a few times. The V and J genes are TRBV6-5 and TRBJ2-2; TRBD1 matches 9 bases. Trimming at V came to 6 bases and at J to 6 bases, leaving 5 bases not matched to a gene. Germline CDR1 reads MNHEY; CDR2 reads SVGAGI. CDR3 length: 14 amino acids. The CDR3 region has the DNA TGTGCCAGCAGGCCGGGACAGGGCTCCGGGGAGCTGTTTTTT. It is translated as CASRPGQGSGELFF.

V and J are TRBV4-2 and TRBJ1-2; D remains unclear. Trimming left V 4 bases short and J 1 base short, with 16 bases between. Looked up from germline, CDR1 is LGHNA and CDR2 is YNFKEQ. The CDR3 is 16 residues long. CDR3 bases: TGTGCCAGCAGCCCTGACTCCAGCCGTCTTAACTATGGCTACACCTTC. Protein: CASSPDSSRLNYGYTF.

This chain joins TRBV7-9 and TRBJ1-2, with D tentatively TRBD1 (5 bases). Germline values: CDR1 SEHNR, CDR2 FQNEAQ (reference sequence). Trimming removed 6 bases at V and 3 bases at J, with 11 bases between. The CDR3 totals 13 residues. CDR3 loop: CASRSGAHYGYTF. The CDR3 DNA sequence: TGTGCCAGCAGGTCTGGGGCGCACTATGGCTACACCTTC.

This clonotype was detected many times. J is TRBJ2-1 and V is TRBV20-1; TRBD2 matches at 9 bases. Per germline, CDR1 DFQATT and CDR2 SNEGSKA (reference sequence). The CDR3 consists of 19 residues. The V and J ends lost 6 bases and 4 bases, in that order; junction bases with no gene match: 22. CDR3 coding DNA: TGCAGTGCCCACAGCCACGGGACATCTTCTAGCGGGAAGTACAATGAGCAGTTCTTC. Its protein product is CSAHSHGTSSSGKYNEQFF.

This clonotype has a handful of counts. V is TRBV6-5 and J is TRBJ1-1, with D maybe TRBD1 (5 bases). The CDR3 totals 16 residues. Per germline, CDR1 MNHEY and CDR2 SVGAGI. With 6 bases removed from V and 4 bases from J, the gap between germline ends came to 21 bases. The CDR3 is CASRVQRRGGLTEAFF. The DNA of the CDR3 is TGTGCCAGCAGAGTACAGCGTAGGGGCGGGCTCACTGAAGCTTTCTTT.

The chain combines TRBV9 with TRBJ2-1; 8 bases fit TRBD2. The CDR3 length is 18 residues. V shed 0 bases, J shed 10 bases, and the junction held 18 bases outside the gene matches. The germline CDR1 and CDR2 sequences are SGDLS and YYNGEE. CDR3 loop: CASSVGGLAGSMFKEQFF. Written as DNA, the CDR3 is TGTGCCAGCAGCGTAGGTGGGCTAGCGGGTTCCATGTTCAAGGAGCAGTTCTTC.

This clonotype was seen a few times. The rearrangement joins TRBV6-5 to TRBJ1-2; 7 bases are a match to TRBD1. The length of the CDR3 is 12 residues. From germline, CDR1 is MNHEY and CDR2 SVGAGI. V shed 7 bases, J shed 4 bases, and the junction held 3 bases outside the gene matches. In DNA form, the CDR3 reads TGTGCCAGCACCGACAGGGTCTATGGCTACACCTTC. This encodes CASTDRVYGYTF.

The chain links TRBV25-1 to TRBJ1-1; D gene uncertain. The CDR3 sequence is 14 residues long. V was pared by 7 bases and J by 4 bases, with 16 bases between. The germline V gene has CDR1 MGHDK and CDR2 SYGVNS. CDR3 amino acids: CASTEGVMGTEAFF. DNA for the CDR3: TGTGCCAGCACCGAAGGCGTTATGGGCACTGAAGCTTTCTTT.

This chain uses TRBV29-1 with TRBJ1-1; 8 positions match TRBD1. This CDR3 spans 13 amino acids. CDR1 and CDR2 from the germline V gene are SQVTM and ANQGSEA. J was trimmed by 2 bases and V by 5 bases; bases with no gene match: 4. Here the CDR3 reads CSVLTGGNTEAFF. Here the CDR3 DNA reads TGCAGCGTTCTAACAGGGGGAAACACTGAAGCTTTCTTT.

The J gene is TRBJ2-1, the V gene TRBV24-1; 7 bases are shared with TRBD1. V shed 5 bases, J shed 7 bases, and the junction held 7 bases outside the gene matches. Germline V gene sequence: CDR1 KGHDR, CDR2 SFDVKD. The CDR3 is 14 residues long. The CDR3 is CATSALKTGNEQFF. For the CDR3, the DNA is TGTGCCACCAGTGCTCTAAAGACAGGGAATGAGCAGTTCTTC.

The chain is built from TRBV20-1 and TRBJ2-6, with unresolved D. Trimming cost V 1 base and J 4 bases, with 5 bases left between them. The CDR3 totals 13 residues. CDR1 is DFQATT and CDR2 is SNEGSKA in the germline V gene (reference sequence). This CDR3 reads CSARVGGANVLTF. For the CDR3, the DNA is TGCAGTGCTAGAGTCGGAGGGGCCAACGTCCTGACTTTC.

This clonotype occurred a few times. The rearrangement uses TRBV5-1 and TRBJ2-1; D call uncertain. Germline V lookup: CDR1 SGHRS, CDR2 YFSETQ. The ends were cut back, 0 bases at V and 0 bases at J, with 10 bases in the middle. CDR3 size: 16 residues. The CDR3 DNA sequence: TGCGCCAGCAGCTTGGCCCTGTTAAGCTCCTACAATGAGCAGTTCTTC. Protein sequence: CASSLALLSSYNEQFF.

This clonotype was observed a handful of times. The V and J genes are TRBV6-1 and TRBJ2-3; unclear D gene. V was clipped by 5 bases and J by 4 bases, with 13 bases between them. This CDR3 is built from 14 residues. The germline V gene encodes CDR1 MNHNS and CDR2 SASEGT. The CDR3 sequence is CASSPRPGADTQYF. Here the CDR3 DNA reads TGTGCCAGCAGTCCCCGGCCGGGTGCAGATACGCAGTATTTT.

This chain connects TRBV12-3 or TRBV12-4 to TRBJ2-5; 8 nucleotides line up with TRBD1. CDR3 length equals 15 residues. V gave up 8 bases and J gave up 1 base; unmatched junction bases: 9. Written as DNA, the CDR3 is TGTGCCAGCCGGCAGACAGGGGACGGCCAAGAGACCCAGTACTTC. Protein sequence: CASRQTGDGQETQYF.

The chain combines TRBV20-1 with TRBJ1-2, with TRBD1 matching 7 bases. The germline V gene encodes CDR1 DFQATT and CDR2 SNEGSKA (reference sequence). CDR3 length: 15 residues. V was clipped by 3 bases and J by 6 bases; unmatched bases: 13. CDR3 loop: CSASPKGRGRNGYTF. The CDR3 DNA sequence: TGCAGTGCTAGCCCCAAGGGAAGGGGGCGAAATGGCTACACCTTC.

This clonotype was seen ten or more times. The V call is TRBV7-9, the J call TRBJ2-3; 9 nucleotides match TRBD2. Trimming cost V 8 bases and J 2 bases; bases outside gene matches: 8. CDR1 and CDR2 from the germline V gene are SEHNR and FQNEAQ (reference sequence). There are 15 residues in the CDR3. DNA for the CDR3: TGTGCCAGCGGACCTATAGCGGGAGTCACAGATACGCAGTATTTT. This encodes CASGPIAGVTDTQYF.